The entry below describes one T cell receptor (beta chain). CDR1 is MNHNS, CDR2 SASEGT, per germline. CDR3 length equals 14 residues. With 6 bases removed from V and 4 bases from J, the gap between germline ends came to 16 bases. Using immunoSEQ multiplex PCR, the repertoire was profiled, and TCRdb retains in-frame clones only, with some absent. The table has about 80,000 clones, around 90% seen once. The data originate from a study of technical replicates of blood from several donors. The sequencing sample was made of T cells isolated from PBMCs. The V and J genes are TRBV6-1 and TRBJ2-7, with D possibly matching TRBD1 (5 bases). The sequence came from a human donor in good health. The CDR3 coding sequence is TGTGCCAGCAGCAACAGGCAAGTATTGTACGAGCAGTACTTC. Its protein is CASSNRQVLYEQYF.